This T cell receptor beta chain was documented in a study of identical twins (dated by TCRdb to about 2016). Regarding the complete study: The study deep-sequenced TCR alpha and beta repertoires from monozygotic twins, unrelated adults of various ages and cord blood to test whether fetal clonotypes persist. Replicate twin experiments were performed at different times using different library preparation protocols to rule out contamination.

The germline V gene sets CDR1 to SGHRS and CDR2 to YFSETQ. From V the trimming removes 4 bases and from J it removes 5 bases, while the gene matches leave 11 bases of the junction unaccounted for. The CDR3 runs 16 amino acids, cysteine and phenylalanine included. The CDR3 DNA has 48 bases and is translated from base 1. Of note for this clonotype: Its antigen has not been determined. Base quality data are lacking; no much larger clone is found one base away.

Beyond this particular receptor, the publication reports: Zero-insertion analyses could be partly confounded by invariant T cells such as MAIT and iNKT, although diverse VJ usage argued against such confounding for most clonotypes. Fewer insertions were carried by abundant cord blood beta clonotypes, a similar but weaker trend appeared in young adult naive repertoires, and no such trend appeared in memory repertoires. Compared with coincidental sharing between unrelated individuals, out-of-frame TCR alpha sequences shared between twins showed an excess of sequences with low generation probability. In beta out-of-frame sequences, excess twin sharing was weaker, because having fewer shared sequences lowered the signal-to-noise ratio. In monozygotic twins, recombination models systematically underestimated out-of-frame TCR alpha sharing, but the models matched the sharing seen between unrelated individuals. Because the same donors could not be followed over many years, conclusions were based on cross-sectional statistical analysis.

The method behind the library was 5' RACE. Instrument used: Illumina HiSeq 2000. Template switching added a universal primer binding site, and the final cDNA carried a unique molecular identifier that allowed TCR cDNA molecules to be counted accurately. Specific primers in the conserved constant-segment region were used to synthesize first-strand cDNA for TCR alpha and beta chains. Each cDNA library was double barcoded, with a SMART-Mk sample barcode plus Illumina barcodes, to control for contamination. TruSeq adapter sequences and Illumina sample barcodes were added in two successive PCR steps. Sequencing of the TCR alpha and beta cDNA libraries was done on the Illumina HiSeq platform using custom primers. The study's own analysis went as follows. Raw reads were processed with MiGEC to extract unique molecular identifiers, and MiXCR was used to determine CDR3 positions. Recombination models were inferred per individual with the repgenHMM and IGoR tools using an EM algorithm. Shared clonotypes were analyzed with the tcR package in R, and sharing was normalized by the product of cloneset sizes. Out-of-frame nonproductive sequences were analyzed to study raw recombination free of thymic and clonal selection effects. TCRdb itself trimmed the public reads at Q25 with fastp, ran MiXCR and retained productive beta chains. Every entry covers one CDR3 protein and lists the most common genes and DNA from its rows. TCRdb's processing, not the study's, gives the V and J calls here. The sample yields more than 200,000 distinct CDR3 sequences; over 8% were counted once. 4.5% to 5.5% of the sample goes to the ten largest clones.

Every donor was a healthy Caucasian. Miltenyi CD45RO+ enrichment and human naive T-cell isolation kits were used to isolate memory (CD45RO+) and naive T cells from PBMC. The rearranged segments are TRBV5-1 and TRBJ2-1; 8 nucleotides in the junction match TRBD2. The sequenced sample was memory (CD45RO+) T cells sorted from blood. The cell subset or site label here, explained by the study, means: CD45RO+ enriched T cells. This TCR was recovered from a woman younger than 30 in good health. The CDR3: CASSPTRGGGNNEQFF. The bases are TGCGCCAGCAGCCCAACCAGGGGCGGGGGGAACAATGAGCAGTTCTTC.